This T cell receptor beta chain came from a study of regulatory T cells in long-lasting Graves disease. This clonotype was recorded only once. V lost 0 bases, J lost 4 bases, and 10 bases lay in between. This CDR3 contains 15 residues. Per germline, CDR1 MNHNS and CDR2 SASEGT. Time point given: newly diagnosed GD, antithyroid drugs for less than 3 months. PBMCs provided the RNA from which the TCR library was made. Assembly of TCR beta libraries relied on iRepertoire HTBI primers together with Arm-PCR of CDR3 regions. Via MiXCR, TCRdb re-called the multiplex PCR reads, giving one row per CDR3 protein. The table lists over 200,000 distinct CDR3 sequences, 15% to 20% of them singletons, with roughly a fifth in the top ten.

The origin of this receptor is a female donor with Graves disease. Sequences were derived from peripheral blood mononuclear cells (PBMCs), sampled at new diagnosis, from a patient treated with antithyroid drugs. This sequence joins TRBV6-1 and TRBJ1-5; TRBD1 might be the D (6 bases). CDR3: CASSEARGANQPQHF. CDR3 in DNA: TGTGCCAGCAGTGAAGCACGGGGGGCTAATCAGCCCCAGCATTTT.